This note documents a single T cell receptor (beta chain) sequence. Its antigen is not known. V trimming: 6 bases; J trimming: 4 bases; junction bases outside the gene matches: 2. Germline V gene sequence: CDR1 DFQATT, CDR2 SNEGSKA (reference sequence). The CDR3 runs to 11 residues. This sample is drawn from a study of blood T cells in healthy people across ages. Per sample, at least 5 micrograms of total RNA were extracted. Whole-study findings and limits: Observed TCR beta diversity per million T cells went down as age went up. This fall followed a roughly linear course with age.

The use of a sample-barcoded 5' primer and a J-beta primer mix characterized a second PCR of roughly 7 to 11 cycles. Per sample, CDR3-containing paired-end reads numbered at least 2.5 million. TCRdb independently ran MiXCR on the 5' RACE reads; one entry per CDR3 protein. The profile shows 1,100,000 or so distinct CDR3 sequences, over 35% of them singletons. This chain connects TRBV20-1 to TRBJ1-1; 7 bases map to TRBD1. Sequencing was performed on blood. This sequence was found in a woman aged 60-70 years in good health. The CDR3 region is CSAPGGTEAFF. The DNA of the CDR3 is TGCAGTGCACCAGGGGGCACTGAAGCTTTCTTT.